The sequence of this TCR beta chain was determined in a study of blood T cell repertoires in COVID-19. For the study at large: Samples taken during acute and convalescent COVID-19 were collected in the United States, Italy and Spain.

Per the study methods: Nucleated cell number was recorded as an estimate derived from reference gene primer amplification. The data were produced by immunoSEQ multiplex PCR, yet TCRdb's version contains in-frame clones alone and is incomplete. Clone size and V and J calls were adopted from that table, with D and trimming inferred from the DNA. The sample shows over 65,000 clones, 81% of them seen only once. The ends lost 5 bases at V and 2 bases at J; junction bases unmatched: 7. The germline gives CDR1 SGHDT, CDR2 YYEEEE. This CDR3 is 14 amino acids long. The clonotype was recovered from a man at least 80 years old with acute or convalescent COVID-19. Sequenced: peripheral blood. The V call is TRBV5-6, the J call TRBJ2-7; 7 bases match TRBD1. The CDR3 sequence: CASSFDRATYEQYF. DNA for the CDR3: TGTGCCAGCAGTTTTGACAGGGCCACCTACGAGCAGTACTTC.